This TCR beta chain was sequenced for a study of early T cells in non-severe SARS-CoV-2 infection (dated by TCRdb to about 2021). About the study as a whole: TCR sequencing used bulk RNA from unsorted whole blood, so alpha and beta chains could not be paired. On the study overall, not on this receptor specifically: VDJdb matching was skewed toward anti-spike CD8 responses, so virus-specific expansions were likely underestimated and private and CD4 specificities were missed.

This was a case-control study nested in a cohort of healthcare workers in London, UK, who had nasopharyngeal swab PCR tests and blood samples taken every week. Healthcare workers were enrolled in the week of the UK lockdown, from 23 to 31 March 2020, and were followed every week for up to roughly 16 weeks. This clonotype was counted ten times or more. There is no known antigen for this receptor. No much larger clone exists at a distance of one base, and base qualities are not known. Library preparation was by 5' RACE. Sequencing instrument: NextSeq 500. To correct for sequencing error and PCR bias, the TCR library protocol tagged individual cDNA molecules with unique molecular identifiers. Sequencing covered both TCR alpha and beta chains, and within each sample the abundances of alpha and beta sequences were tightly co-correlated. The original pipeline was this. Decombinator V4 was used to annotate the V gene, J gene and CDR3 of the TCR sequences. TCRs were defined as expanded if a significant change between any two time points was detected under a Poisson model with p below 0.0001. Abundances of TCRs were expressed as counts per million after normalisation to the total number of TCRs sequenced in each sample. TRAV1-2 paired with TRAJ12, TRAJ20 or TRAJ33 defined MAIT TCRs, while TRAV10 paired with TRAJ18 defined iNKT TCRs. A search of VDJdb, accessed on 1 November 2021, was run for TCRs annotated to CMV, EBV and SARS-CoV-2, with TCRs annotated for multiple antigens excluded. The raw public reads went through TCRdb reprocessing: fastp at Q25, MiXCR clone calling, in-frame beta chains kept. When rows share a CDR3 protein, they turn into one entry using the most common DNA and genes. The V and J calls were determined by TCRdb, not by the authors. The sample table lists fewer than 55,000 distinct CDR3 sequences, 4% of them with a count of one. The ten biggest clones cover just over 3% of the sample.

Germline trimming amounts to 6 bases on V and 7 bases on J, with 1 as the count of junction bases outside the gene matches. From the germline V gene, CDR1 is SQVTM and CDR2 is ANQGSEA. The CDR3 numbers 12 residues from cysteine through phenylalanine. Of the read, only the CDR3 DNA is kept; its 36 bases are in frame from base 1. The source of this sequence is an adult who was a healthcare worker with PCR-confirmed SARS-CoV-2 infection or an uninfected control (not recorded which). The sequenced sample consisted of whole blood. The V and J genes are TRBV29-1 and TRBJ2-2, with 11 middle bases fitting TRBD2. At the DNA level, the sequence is TGCAGCGTAACTAGCGGGAGCGGGGAGCTGTTTTTT. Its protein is CSVTSGSGELFF.